This T cell receptor beta chain appears in the sequencing data of a study of cytomegalovirus exposure and HLA in healthy donors. It was with 60 Vbeta and 13 Jbeta primers that the PCR ran. In the study's own analysis: In a later analysis, of some 80 million unique beta chains, around 11 million appeared in at least two donors. Method: immunoSEQ multiplex PCR; TCRdb's copy keeps in-frame clones and lacks some. The V and J calls and clone size were taken over from that table, and D and trimming were inferred from the DNA. In the table there are approximately 110,000 clones, about 61% of which are singletons. Study-level results: According to an earlier analysis, most TCR beta V segments yielded productive rearrangements about 90% or about 30% of the time.

Of note for this clone: Antigen specificity is unknown.

This CDR3 has 13 residues. Germline CDR1 and CDR2: MDHEN and SYDVKM. The V and J ends lost 6 bases and 4 bases respectively, with 12 bases between them. The J gene is TRBJ1-1, the V gene TRBV28; a weak D match, TRBD1 (6 bases). The TCR originated in a woman aged 25 to 39 in good health and CMV-seronegative. The sequenced sample was PBMCs. CDR3 bases: TGTGCCAGCAGGGCAGGGGCTACCACTGAAGCTTTCTTT. Its translation is CASRAGATTEAFF.